This T cell receptor beta chain stems from a study of identical twins. Via MiXCR, TCRdb re-called the 5' RACE reads, giving one row per CDR3 protein. The sample shows about 100,000 distinct CDR3 sequences, roughly 6% of them seen only once. This clonotype was seen repeatedly, ten times or more. Sequencing was done on a sample of memory T cells sorted from blood. This receptor was identified in a woman in her forties or fifties in good health.

The CDR3 DNA reads as TGTGCCAGCAGTTTACGAAGCGGGAAATACAATGAGCAGTTCTTC. Protein sequence: CASSLRSGKYNEQFF. The chain uses TRBV12-3 or TRBV12-4 and TRBJ2-1; TRBD2 agrees at 7 bases. Unmatched junction bases numbered 5, after V lost 2 bases and J lost 4 bases. The CDR3 runs to 15 residues.